These 30 T cell receptor beta chains originate from one sample sequenced in a study of CD8+ T cells in alopecia areata listed by TCRdb under 2018. Libraries were constructed by the immunoSEQ multiplex PCR assay. RNA was extracted from all samples and reverse transcribed into cDNA as template for TCR sequencing. TCRdb retrieved this table from immuneACCESS and kept in-frame rearrangements only. Not all clones are present; in checked studies, unresolved V genes account for under half, and no reason is known for the remainder. The sample yields roughly 120,000 clones; around three fifths were counted once. The top ten constitute 3% to 3.5% of the sample. The time point label for this specimen denotes: less than 30 weeks on oral tofacitinib. The treatment or condition label, read with the paper, signifies: oral pan-JAK inhibitor, 5-10 mg twice daily. The starting material was CD4+ T cells sorted from blood, obtained at week 24, from a patient treated with tofacitinib. The receptors were gathered from a human donor with alopecia areata.

This clone was seen just once. V gene TRBV7-2 combines with J gene TRBJ1-5, with unresolved D. The CDR3 totals 13 residues. CDR1 and CDR2 from the germline V gene are SGHTA and FQGNSA. Trimming shortened V by 1 base and J by 7 bases, and 8 bases separated the two germline ends. CDR3: CASSLGGIQPQHF. The CDR3 bases are TGTGCCAGCAGCTTAGGCGGTATACAGCCCCAGCATTTT.

This clone was detected a few times. V gene TRBV10-3 combines with J gene TRBJ1-2; D remains unclear. V gave up 0 bases and J gave up 7 bases, with 6 bases separating them. The CDR3 length is 12 residues. Germline V gene sequence: CDR1 ENHRY, CDR2 SYGVKD. CDR3 protein: CAISESTGGYTF. The CDR3 DNA is TGTGCCATCAGTGAGTCTACGGGTGGCTACACCTTC.

The rearrangement links TRBV5-1 to TRBJ2-6; D gene ambiguous. Trimming stripped 4 bases from V and 0 bases from J, with 8 bases between. CDR1 is SGHRS, CDR2 YFSETQ, per germline. The CDR3 length is 15 residues. The CDR3 DNA follows: TGCGCCAGCAGCGTACAGAGCTCTGGGGCCAACGTCCTGACTTTC. It translates to CASSVQSSGANVLTF.

The chain combines TRBV29-1 with TRBJ1-1, with D tentatively TRBD1 (5 bases). The length of the CDR3 is 14 residues. Germline V gene data show CDR1 as SQVTM and CDR2 as ANQGSEA. V gave up 5 bases and J gave up 3 bases, with 16 bases separating them. CDR3 sequence: CSVKRGSSDTEAFF. CDR3 nucleotides: TGCAGCGTTAAAAGGGGATCATCGGACACTGAAGCTTTCTTT. The complete variable domain, with remaining parts taken from reference TRBV29-1 and TRBJ1-1, reads SAVISQKPSRDICQRGTSLTIQCQVDSQVTMMFWYRQQPGQSLTLIATANQGSEATYESGFVIDKFPISRPNLTFSTLTVSNMSPEDSSIYLCSVKRGSSDTEAFFGQGTRLTVV.

The J gene is TRBJ2-7, the V gene TRBV7-2; no firm D call. Trimming shortened V by 1 base and J by 9 bases, and 13 bases separated the two germline ends. Germline CDR1 is SGHTA and CDR2 is FQGNSA. This CDR3 spans 13 amino acids. This CDR3 reads CASSLDWADGQYF. DNA for the CDR3: TGTGCCAGCAGCTTAGATTGGGCGGACGGGCAGTACTTC.

The chain couples TRBV10-2 to TRBJ1-5, with D possibly matching TRBD1 (5 bases). CDR1 WSHSY and CDR2 SAAADI come from the germline V gene. CDR3 length: 14 amino acids. V lost 6 bases and J lost 2, with 11 bases in between. CDR3 sequence (DNA): TGCGCCAGCAGCGAATGGGGGGGCAATCAGCCCCAGCATTTT. Residues: CASSEWGGNQPQHF.

The chain has TRBV7-2 and TRBJ1-6; 8 nucleotides agree with TRBD1. With V trimmed by 1 base and J by 7 bases, 6 bases remained unmatched. CDR1 and CDR2 from the germline V gene are SGHTA and FQGNSA. CDR3 length: 16 amino acids. CDR3 sequence: CASSLVQGAGNSPLHF. In nucleotides, the CDR3 is TGTGCCAGCAGCTTAGTCCAGGGGGCAGGGAATTCACCCCTCCACTTT.

This chain connects TRBV10-3 to TRBJ2-5, with 7 bases lining up with TRBD2. The junction had 6 bases not matched to a gene; V was cut back by 4 bases and J by 4 bases. CDR1 and CDR2 (germline): ENHRY, SYGVKD. This CDR3 is built from 14 residues. This CDR3 is CAISGTSGAETQYF. The CDR3 DNA sequence: TGTGCCATCAGTGGGACGAGCGGGGCAGAGACCCAGTACTTC.

The V gene is TRBV30, the J gene TRBJ2-1; 8 nucleotides agree with TRBD2. Trimming cost V 5 bases and J 1 base; bases outside gene matches: 10. This CDR3 spans 16 amino acids. In germline, CDR1 is GTSNPN, CDR2 SVGIG (reference sequence). As DNA, the CDR3 is TGTGCCTGGGCCCGGGGGGGCAGGGAGTCCTACAATGAGCAGTTCTTC. Its protein is CAWARGGRESYNEQFF.

This clone showed up just once. The chain links TRBV11-2 to TRBJ2-3, with D hard to call. Between the trimmed V and J ends, which lost 3 bases and 2 bases, there was a span of 6 bases. This CDR3 has 13 residues. From germline, CDR1 is SGHAT and CDR2 FQNNGV. CDR3 nucleotide sequence: TGTGCCAGCAGCTTCCAGTTCACAGATACGCAGTATTTT. Translating it yields CASSFQFTDTQYF.

This clone has a single count. This chain uses TRBV4-3 with TRBJ2-7; TRBD1 aligns across 7 bases. CDR1 is LGHNA, CDR2 YSLEER, per germline. V dropped 1 base and J dropped 0; count of bases not matched to a gene: 0. The CDR3 is 14 amino acids. CDR3 residues: CASSQGQGSYEQYF. The CDR3 nucleotides read TGCGCCAGCAGCCAAGGACAGGGCTCCTACGAGCAGTACTTC.

This chain uses TRBV13 with TRBJ1-5; no definite D call. In germline, CDR1 is PRHDT, CDR2 FYEKMQ (reference sequence). The V gene lost 8 bases and the J gene lost 2 bases, with 7 bases spanning the gap. CDR3 length: 12 residues. The CDR3 DNA reads as TGTGCCAGCGGGGTGGGCAATCAGCCCCAGCATTTT. Translating gives CASGVGNQPQHF.

V is TRBV30 and J is TRBJ1-5; TRBD1 matches at 9 bases. With V trimmed by 8 bases and J by 1 base, 3 bases remained unmatched. Germline CDR1 and CDR2: GTSNPN and SVGIG (reference sequence). The CDR3 loop spans 13 amino acids. The CDR3, as DNA: TGTGCCGTGGACAGGGGAAGCAATCAGCCCCAGCATTTT. Protein sequence: CAVDRGSNQPQHF. Full variable domain (rest looked up from reference TRBV30 and TRBJ1-5): SQTIHQWPATLVQPVGSPLSLECTVEGTSNPNLYWYRQAAGRGLQLLFYSVGIGQISSEVPQNLSASRPQDRQFILSSKKLLLSDSGFYLCAVDRGSNQPQHFGDGTRLSIL.

The table lists this clone with a few counts. V gene TRBV5-1 combines with J gene TRBJ2-7, with D hard to call. Germline CDR1 SGHRS, CDR2 YFSETQ. The CDR3 consists of 14 residues. The germline V and J ends were trimmed by 3 bases and 3 bases, with 13 bases remaining between them. The CDR3 region has the DNA TGCGCCAGCAGCTCGGACGGCCGCGGCTACGAGCAGTACTTC. Translated, it gives CASSSDGRGYEQYF.

This clone was seen only once. The gene calls are TRBV7-9 and TRBJ2-7; D not resolved. From germline, CDR1 is SEHNR and CDR2 FQNEAQ (reference sequence). The V end was cut by 4 bases, the J end by 5 bases, with 12 bases between. There are 13 residues in the CDR3. CDR3 sequence reads: CASSSPESNEQYF. Written as DNA, the CDR3 is TGTGCCAGCAGCTCCCCCGAGTCAAACGAGCAGTACTTC.

This rearrangement joins TRBV6-5 to TRBJ1-1; 7 nucleotides line up with TRBD1. The germline gives CDR1 MNHEY, CDR2 SVGAGI. The CDR3 has 12 residues. V gave up 6 bases and J gave up 7 bases; unmatched junction bases: 5. The CDR3 here is CASSLRTGEAFF. The CDR3 nucleotides are TGTGCCAGCAGCCTCCGGACAGGTGAAGCTTTCTTT.

V is TRBV18 and J is TRBJ2-5; 8 nucleotides line up with TRBD2. The CDR3 totals 17 residues. Germline CDR1 KGHSH, CDR2 LQKENI. V was clipped by 0 bases and J by 7 bases; unmatched bases: 13. CDR3 sequence (DNA): TGTGCCAGCTCACCACCGTTTGCGGGGGGCCAGTCGGGGACCCAGTACTTC. This sequence encodes CASSPPFAGGQSGTQYF.

A note on this clone: At the DNA level, this CDR3 is encoded by other sequences in the same sample as well. The CDR3 loop is CASSYGAGEQYF. CDR3 sequence (DNA): TGTGCCAGCAGTTACGGGGCTGGCGAGCAGTACTTC. The rearrangement links TRBV6-5 to TRBJ2-7; D is perhaps TRBD1 (5 bases). The CDR3 is 12 amino acids. The V end was cut by 2 bases, the J end by 6 bases, with 8 bases between. Germline values: CDR1 MNHEY, CDR2 SVGAGI.

This chain uses TRBV9 with TRBJ2-1, with a tentative D call TRBD1 (6 bases). CDR3 length equals 16 residues. CDR1 and CDR2 (germline): SGDLS, YYNGEE. V gave up 5 bases and J gave up 6 bases, with 21 bases separating them. This CDR3 is CASSVQLTTGRNEQFF. DNA of the CDR3: TGTGCCAGCAGTGTCCAACTCACGACAGGACGCAATGAGCAGTTCTTC.

The chain employs TRBV30 and TRBJ1-1; no reliable D call. CDR1 and CDR2 (germline): GTSNPN, SVGIG (reference sequence). This CDR3 comprises 12 residues. V was shortened by 2 bases and J by 2 bases, with 6 bases between the two germline ends. The CDR3 DNA is TGTGCCTGGAGTCCTGATAACACTGAAGCTTTCTTT. Amino acids: CAWSPDNTEAFF. Full variable domain (remainder filled in from reference TRBV30 and TRBJ1-1): SQTIHQWPATLVQPVGSPLSLECTVEGTSNPNLYWYRQAAGRGLQLLFYSVGIGQISSEVPQNLSASRPQDRQFILSSKKLLLSDSGFYLCAWSPDNTEAFFGQGTRLTVV.

This rearrangement joins TRBV5-1 to TRBJ1-2; D possibly corresponds to TRBD1 (6 bases). Germline V lookup: CDR1 SGHRS, CDR2 YFSETQ. The V end lost 4 bases, the J end lost 7 bases, and 11 bases lay between the germline ends. This CDR3 spans 12 amino acids. CDR3 loop: CASSEQGTGYTF. CDR3 sequence (DNA): TGCGCCAGCAGCGAACAGGGCACTGGCTACACCTTC.

The V and J genes are TRBV10-3 and TRBJ2-5, with 7 bases lining up with TRBD1. J was trimmed by 5 bases and V by 4 bases; bases with no gene match: 7. The germline gives CDR1 ENHRY, CDR2 SYGVKD. This CDR3 contains 14 residues. The CDR3 bases are TGTGCCATCAGTGGAGGGGGCCTCGACGAGACCCAGTACTTC. Protein product: CAISGGGLDETQYF.

V and J are TRBV7-2 and TRBJ2-3; 16 nucleotides line up with TRBD2. The CDR3 covers 16 residues. CDR1 and CDR2 from the germline V gene are SGHTA and FQGNSA. The V gene end was trimmed by 5 bases and the J gene end by 5 bases; junction bases not matched to a gene: 4. CDR3 sequence: CASSAGLAGGQDTQYF. CDR3 DNA sequence: TGTGCCAGCAGCGCGGGACTAGCGGGGGGGCAAGATACGCAGTATTTT.

V usage is TRBV10-3 and J usage is TRBJ1-1; D is unclear. Germline-derived CDR1 and CDR2 are ENHRY and SYGVKD. The CDR3 is made up of 11 amino acids. The ends were cut back, 10 bases at V and 2 bases at J, with 8 bases in the middle. CDR3 region: CATKVNTEAFF. DNA of the CDR3: TGTGCCACAAAAGTCAACACTGAAGCTTTCTTT.

This clone was counted between two and nine times. The rearrangement joins TRBV5-1 to TRBJ2-7, with 7 nucleotides matching TRBD1. V lost 1 base and J lost 4; bases outside the gene matches: 5. The CDR3 runs to 14 residues. The germline gives CDR1 SGHRS, CDR2 YFSETQ. This CDR3 is CASSLQTGRYEQYF. The CDR3 region has the DNA TGCGCCAGCAGCTTGCAGACAGGGCGATACGAGCAGTACTTC.

A few counts support this clone. J is TRBJ2-3 and V is TRBV5-6; possibly TRBD2 for D (6 bases). Between the trimmed V and J ends, which lost 2 bases and 7 bases, there was a span of 17 bases. The CDR3 totals 15 residues. Germline V CDR1 and CDR2: SGHDT, YYEEEE. CDR3: CASSLRRGGGHTQYF. In DNA form, the CDR3 reads TGTGCCAGCAGCTTAAGGAGGGGTGGAGGACATACGCAGTATTTT.

This clone was counted between two and nine times. The chain is built from TRBV4-2 and TRBJ2-5, with no clear D. The CDR3 has 13 amino acids. Looked up from germline, CDR1 is LGHNA and CDR2 is YNFKEQ. Trimming took off 0 bases at V and 5 bases at J, with 7 bases between the two ends. CDR3 protein: CASSQDPRETQYF. In DNA, the CDR3 is TGTGCCAGCAGCCAAGATCCCAGGGAGACCCAGTACTTC.

V is TRBV5-1 and J is TRBJ2-1, with D tentatively TRBD1 (6 bases). Deletions cut 9 bases from V and 1 base from J, with 11 bases between. This CDR3 is 13 amino acids long. From germline, CDR1 is SGHRS and CDR2 YFSETQ. CDR3 DNA: TGCGCCACCGCGGACAGATCCTACAATGAGCAGTTCTTC. This translates into CATADRSYNEQFF.

This chain uses TRBV18 with TRBJ2-5; either TRBD1 or TRBD2 may fit D (6 bases each). Trimming left V 6 bases short and J 0 bases short, with 11 bases between. CDR3 length: 14 amino acids. Germline V gene lookup returns CDR1 KGHSH and CDR2 LQKENI. The CDR3 sequence: CASSQRGDQETQYF. CDR3 DNA: TGTGCCAGCTCGCAAAGGGGGGACCAAGAGACCCAGTACTTC.

V usage is TRBV23-1 and J usage is TRBJ2-2; D remains unclear. TRBV23-1 is an ORF for which the function is uncertain. The CDR3 runs 11 residues. V was pared by 11 bases and J by 4 bases, with 8 bases between. The CDR3 nucleotides read TGCGCCCCGATTATCACCGGGGAGCTGTTTTTT. Residues: CAPIITGELFF.